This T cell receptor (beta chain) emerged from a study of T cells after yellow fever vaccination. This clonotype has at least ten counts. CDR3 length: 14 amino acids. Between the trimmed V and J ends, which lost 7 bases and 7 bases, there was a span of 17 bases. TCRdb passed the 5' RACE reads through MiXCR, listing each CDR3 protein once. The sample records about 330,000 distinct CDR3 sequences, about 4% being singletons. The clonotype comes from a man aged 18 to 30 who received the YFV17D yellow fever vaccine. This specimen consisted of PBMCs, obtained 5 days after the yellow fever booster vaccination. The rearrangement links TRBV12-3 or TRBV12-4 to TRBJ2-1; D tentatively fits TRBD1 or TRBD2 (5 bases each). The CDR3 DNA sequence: TGTGCCAGCACCGGTCCCGGGACCCGGAATGAGCAGTTCTTC. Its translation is CASTGPGTRNEQFF.